What follows are 7 T cell receptor beta chains derived from one specimen sequenced in a study of STAT5B mutations in CD4+ large granular lymphocyte leukemia. Using immunoSEQ multiplex PCR, the repertoire was profiled, and TCRdb retains in-frame clones only, with some absent. The sample contains about 35,000 clones, around three quarters of which appear only once. Sequencing was carried out using CD4+ T cells from blood buffy coats. Receptors were obtained from a human donor in good health.

The chain joins TRBV29-1 to TRBJ1-2; 7 positions match TRBD1. Germline V gene data show CDR1 as SQVTM and CDR2 as ANQGSEA. The junction had 7 bases not matched to a gene; V was cut back by 7 bases and J by 2 bases. CDR3 length: 13 amino acids. The CDR3 loop reads CSAGQLKNYGYTF. CDR3 in DNA: TGCAGCGCGGGACAGCTCAAGAACTATGGCTACACCTTC.

The chain joins TRBV30 to TRBJ2-5, with D possibly being TRBD1 (6 bases). The tail of the sequence fits TRBJ2-7 better, so the J call may be wrong. The germline CDR1 and CDR2 sequences are GTSNPN and SVGIG (reference sequence). The CDR3 spans 15 residues. As DNA, the CDR3 is TGTGCCTGGGTTGACAAAGGGGGTACTGGGTACGAGCAGTACTTC. Encoded protein: CAWVDKGGTGYEQYF.

The V call is TRBV5-1, the J call TRBJ2-7; D may match TRBD1 or TRBD2 (5 bases each). Per the germline V gene, CDR1 is SGHRS and CDR2 is YFSETQ. This CDR3 has 15 residues. The V end lost 3 bases, the J end lost 2 bases, and 15 bases lay between the germline ends. The CDR3 spells CASSWDPQGAYEQYF. The DNA for the CDR3 is TGCGCCAGCAGCTGGGACCCACAAGGGGCCTACGAGCAGTACTTC.

As concerns this clone: An end of the junction does not agree with germline; a read error may underlie this. This rearrangement joins TRBV7-2 to TRBJ2-7; 9 bases fit TRBD1. This CDR3 region has 16 residues. Germline loops: CDR1 SGHTA, CDR2 FQGNSA. The CDR3 region has the DNA TGTGCCAGCAGCCTAGCCGGGACAGGGTGGAACTACGAGCAGTACTTC. Its translation is CASSLAGTGWNYEQYF.

This chain uses TRBV6-6 with TRBJ1-4; 10 bases are shared with TRBD1. Germline V gives CDR1 MNHNY, CDR2 SVGAGI (reference sequence). V gave up 5 bases and J gave up 5 bases; unmatched junction bases: 8. The CDR3 runs to 16 residues. In DNA, the CDR3 is TGTGCCAGCAGTCCCCAAGGGACAGGGGTGAATGAAAAACTGTTTTTT. It translates to CASSPQGTGVNEKLFF.

This clone has only a few counts. J is TRBJ1-2 and V is TRBV2; no reliable D call. This CDR3 spans 10 amino acids. With 6 bases removed from V and 7 bases from J, the gap between germline ends came to 6 bases. Germline V gene lookup returns CDR1 SNHLY and CDR2 FYNNEI. CDR3 bases: TGTGCCAGCAGGGTGACTGGCTACACCTTC. Its protein is CASRVTGYTF.

This clone was seen a handful of times. This chain joins TRBV5-1 and TRBJ1-6; perhaps TRBD1 as D (5 bases). Germline V gene lookup returns CDR1 SGHRS and CDR2 YFSETQ. This CDR3 spans 15 amino acids. Trimming removed 7 bases from V and 10 bases from J, with 21 bases in between. The CDR3 coding sequence is TGCGCCAGCTCCAGGGACGGGACTGCTGGGTCACCCCTCCACTTT. Translation: CASSRDGTAGSPLHF.